The 20 T cell receptor beta chains given below trace back to one sample, sequenced in a study of patients and donors after allogeneic stem cell transplantation. TCRdb reprocessed the RT-PCR reads via MiXCR and lists one record per CDR3 protein. Of approximately 200,000 distinct CDR3 sequences detected, roughly two fifths appear once; the ten largest clones hold around 10%. Source material: blood, either unsorted or a sorted T cell fraction (not recorded which). These receptors came from a human donor who was either an allogeneic HSCT recipient or a stem cell or donor lymphocyte infusion donor (not recorded which). It is not recorded whose cells these are; they may come from a transplant donor.

This clonotype has more than one count but fewer than ten. V is TRBV28 and J is TRBJ1-1, with TRBD1 matching 7 bases. J gave up 4 bases and V 8 bases, and 13 bases lay outside the gene matches. This CDR3 region has 15 residues. CDR1 is MDHEN and CDR2 is SYDVKM in the germline V gene. DNA for the CDR3: TGTGCCAGCCTTCAGGGGGGTCTGTCGATCACTGAAGCTTTCTTT. Amino acid sequence: CASLQGGLSITEAFF.

This chain connects TRBV28 to TRBJ1-2; 8 bases match TRBD1. V lost 8 bases to trimming and J lost 5 bases; unmatched junction nucleotides: 10. Germline V gene sequence: CDR1 MDHEN, CDR2 SYDVKM. The CDR3 extends over 14 amino acids. The CDR3 sequence is CASLPGTGPYGYTF. The CDR3 DNA reads TGTGCCAGCCTCCCCGGGACAGGACCGTATGGCTACACCTTC.

This clonotype was observed once. V and J are TRBV2 and TRBJ2-1, with 13 positions matching TRBD2. This CDR3 contains 17 residues. V was pared by 4 bases and J by 2 bases, with 5 bases of the junction left unmatched. In germline, CDR1 is SNHLY, CDR2 FYNNEI. CDR3 sequence (DNA): TGTGCCAGCAGTGGGACTAGCGGGGGCCCTGCCTACAATGAGCAGTTCTTC. It translates to CASSGTSGGPAYNEQFF.

The chain employs TRBV6-2 or TRBV6-3 and TRBJ2-5, with no clear D. This CDR3 is built from 15 residues. Germline CDR1 reads MNHEY; CDR2 reads SVGEGT. Trimming cost V 8 bases and J 7 bases, with 23 bases left between them. The CDR3 DNA reads TGTGCCAGCGCCGGATCGTACTCGACTTTTCGGACCCAGTACTTC. Protein product: CASAGSYSTFRTQYF.

The rearrangement uses TRBV27 and TRBJ1-6, with D unclear. CDR3 length: 15 residues. Between the trimmed V and J ends, which lost 3 bases and 0 bases, there was a span of 6 bases. The germline V gene encodes CDR1 MNHEY and CDR2 SMNVEV (reference sequence). The CDR3 loop reads CASSFDRSYNSPLHF. CDR3 DNA: TGTGCCAGCAGTTTCGACCGCTCCTATAATTCACCCCTCCACTTT.

The chain links TRBV29-1 to TRBJ1-2; no reliable D call. CDR3 size: 14 residues. Deletions cut 2 bases from V and 4 bases from J, with 14 bases between. Germline loops: CDR1 SQVTM, CDR2 ANQGSEA. CDR3 nucleotides: TGCAGCGTTGAATATGCTGGACTGGCCTATGGCTACACCTTC. This sequence encodes CSVEYAGLAYGYTF.

The chain is built from TRBV4-1 and TRBJ1-4; 8 bases align to TRBD1. CDR3 length: 15 residues. The germline gives CDR1 MGHRA, CDR2 YSYEKL. The ends lost 3 bases at V and 7 bases at J; junction bases unmatched: 7. The CDR3 here is CASSHGQGRFEKLFF. The CDR3 DNA follows: TGCGCCAGCAGCCACGGACAGGGCAGATTTGAAAAACTGTTTTTT.

The genes are TRBV3-1 and TRBJ2-6; 8 nucleotides line up with TRBD1. V trimming: 3 bases; J trimming: 3 bases; junction bases outside the gene matches: 16. Germline V gene data show CDR1 as LGHDT and CDR2 as YNNKEL (reference sequence). This CDR3 comprises 20 residues. This chain's CDR3 is CASSHKPTGQVAFGANVLTF. CDR3 in DNA: TGTGCCAGCAGCCATAAACCTACGGGACAGGTCGCTTTTGGGGCCAACGTCCTGACTTTC.

This clonotype was seen a handful of times. The chain combines TRBV28 with TRBJ2-5; D is unclear. Looked up from germline, CDR1 is MDHEN and CDR2 is SYDVKM. The CDR3 length is 16 residues. V lost 5 bases, J lost 0 bases, and 16 bases lay in between. This CDR3 reads CASSRLKGLYQETQYF. The CDR3 DNA sequence: TGTGCCAGCAGTCGGTTAAAAGGTCTATACCAAGAGACCCAGTACTTC. The complete variable domain, with remaining parts taken from reference TRBV28 and TRBJ2-5, reads DVKVTQSSRYLVKRTGEKVFLECVQDMDHENMFWYRQDPGLGLRLIYFSYDVKMKEKGDIPEGYSVSREKKERFSLILESASTNQTSMYLCASSRLKGLYQETQYFGPGTRLLVL.

The rearrangement uses TRBV12-3 or TRBV12-4 and TRBJ1-4; D is unclear. Trimming shortened V by 6 bases and J by 3 bases, and 8 bases separated the two germline ends. CDR3 length: 13 residues. The chain's CDR3 is CASSSRSNEKLFF. The CDR3, as DNA: TGTGCCAGCAGCTCCCGTTCTAATGAAAAACTGTTTTTT.

The chain has TRBV3-1 and TRBJ1-6; TRBD1 is a possible D gene (5 bases). Germline V gene data show CDR1 as LGHDT and CDR2 as YNNKEL (reference sequence). Trimming removed 8 bases at V and 14 bases at J, with 16 bases between. This CDR3 comprises 12 residues. As DNA, the CDR3 is TGTGCCAGCCGGGAAGGTAGGGGCTCCCTCCACTTT. Translated: CASREGRGSLHF. Full variable domain (remainder filled in from reference TRBV3-1 and TRBJ1-6): DTAVSQTPKYLVTQMGNDKSIKCEQNLGHDTMYWYKQDSKKFLKIMFSYNNKELIINETVPNRFSPKSPDKAHLNLHINSLELGDSAVYFCASREGRGSLHFGNGTRLTVT.

As for this clonotype: The junction departs from the called germline gene at one end, perhaps through a read error. The genes are TRBV6-5 and TRBJ1-3; no clear D. Germline CDR1 is MNHEY and CDR2 is SVGAGI. CDR3 length equals 15 residues. DNA for the CDR3: TGTGCCAGCAGCTACTCTCGGGGTGGTGGAAACACCATATATTTT. Protein product: CASSYSRGGGNTIYF.

This rearrangement joins TRBV7-9 to TRBJ1-2, with D possibly TRBD1 on 6 matching bases. V was shortened by 5 bases and J by 1 base, with 14 bases between the two germline ends. Per the germline V gene, CDR1 is SEHNR and CDR2 is FQNEAQ (reference sequence). The CDR3 extends over 15 amino acids. CDR3 region: CASSARTEVNYGYTF. Here the CDR3 DNA reads TGTGCCAGCAGCGCAAGGACAGAGGTTAACTATGGCTACACCTTC.

The chain carries TRBV4-2 and TRBJ1-2; 8 bases map to TRBD1. V lost 1 base and J lost 6; bases outside the gene matches: 4. Germline lookup yields CDR1 LGHNA and CDR2 YNFKEQ. The CDR3 extends over 14 amino acids. CDR3 coding DNA: TGTGCCAGCAGCCAAGGACAGGGGAGAGATGGCTACACCTTC. It is translated as CASSQGQGRDGYTF.

This clonotype showed up just a few times. This chain joins TRBV2 and TRBJ1-5; D is ambiguous. V was clipped by 3 bases and J by 5 bases, with 14 bases between them. The CDR3 has 15 amino acids. Germline CDR1 reads SNHLY; CDR2 reads FYNNEI. CDR3 nucleotide sequence: TGTGCCAGCAGTGAGAAACGGCTAGGAGATCAGCCCCAGCATTTT. Protein: CASSEKRLGDQPQHF.

The J gene is TRBJ1-4, the V gene TRBV5-1; D may be TRBD1 (6 bases). The germline gives CDR1 SGHRS, CDR2 YFSETQ. This CDR3 is 15 amino acids long. V was clipped by 4 bases and J by 4 bases, with 14 bases between them. The CDR3 spells CASSLTGLNNEKLFF. In DNA form, the CDR3 reads TGCGCCAGCAGCCTTACAGGGTTAAATAATGAAAAACTGTTTTTT.

This clonotype was detected only once. This rearrangement joins TRBV7-3 to TRBJ1-6, with TRBD1 as a possible D gene (6 bases). CDR3 size: 16 residues. Germline V gives CDR1 SGHTA, CDR2 FQGTGA. The germline V and J ends were trimmed by 2 bases and 7 bases, with 15 bases remaining between them. The CDR3 DNA sequence: TGTGCCAGCAGCTTACTTCAGCAGGGGAGAAATTCACCCCTCCACTTT. Its translation: CASSLLQQGRNSPLHF.

This clonotype was observed a single time. This rearrangement joins TRBV5-1 to TRBJ2-7; no firm D call. The CDR3 is made up of 14 amino acids. Trimming pared 2 bases from V and 0 bases from J, leaving 9 bases between. Germline lookup yields CDR1 SGHRS and CDR2 YFSETQ. DNA of the CDR3: TGCGCCAGCAGCTTATTAGGCCGCTCCTACGAGCAGTACTTC. The encoded protein is CASSLLGRSYEQYF.

V is TRBV7-9 and J is TRBJ1-5; D call uncertain. CDR3 length equals 13 residues. Germline values: CDR1 SEHNR, CDR2 FQNEAQ (reference sequence). V lost 6 bases and J lost 5, with 11 bases in between. The CDR3 bases are TGTGCCAGCAGTAAAGACACCGATCAGCCCCAGCATTTT. Its protein product is CASSKDTDQPQHF. Supplemented by reference TRBV7-9 and TRBJ1-5, the full variable domain reads DTGVSQNPRHKITKRGQNVTFRCDPISEHNRLYWYRQTLGQGPEFLTYFQNEAQLEKSRLLSDRFSAERPKGSFSTLEIQRTEQGDSAMYLCASSKDTDQPQHFGDGTRLSIL.

The rearrangement links TRBV29-1 to TRBJ1-2; 8 bases map to TRBD1. The CDR3 length is 12 residues. V dropped 3 bases and J dropped 7; count of bases not matched to a gene: 4. The V gene's germline CDR1 is SQVTM and CDR2 ANQGSEA. CDR3 nucleotides: TGCAGCGTTGAGCAGGGGGCAGGTGGCTACACCTTC. It encodes CSVEQGAGGYTF.